Listed below are T cell receptor beta chains from one sample, sequenced in a study of blood T cell repertoires in COVID-19. TCRdb's copy holds only in-frame clones and misses some; the assay was immunoSEQ multiplex PCR. The table lists more than 85,000 clones, roughly 80% of them singletons, with approximately 24% in the top ten. Input material: peripheral blood. All receptors derive from a human donor in a cohort sampled during active COVID-19. The CDR3 runs from the conserved cysteine through the conserved F or W. The D gene is left open where the match is weak. Some rows mark clone size as missing; the rest say once, few, many or name a class of expanded clone.

abundance	v_gene	d_gene	j_gene	CDR3aa	CDR3nt
.	TRBV6-1	TRBD2	TRBJ2-1	CASSEAGTTGLAVYNEQFF	TGTGCCAGCAGTGAAGCGGGGACCACGGGACTAGCGGTTTACAATGAGCAGTTCTTC
.	TRBV7-8	.	TRBJ2-1	CASSQLGQEQFF	TGTGCCAGCAGCCAACTAGGGCAGGAGCAGTTCTTC
.	TRBV6-1	.	TRBJ1-1	CASSEPPSGSEAFF	TGTGCCAGCAGTGAACCCCCATCGGGGAGTGAAGCTTTCTTT
once	TRBV5-5	.	TRBJ1-4	CASSFSGTSYEELFF	TGTGCCAGCAGCTTCTCCGGGACATCCTATGAGGAACTGTTTTTT
.	TRBV2	TRBD1	TRBJ1-4	CASSEAGTGPRNEKLFF	TGTGCCAGCAGTGAAGCGGGGACAGGGCCCCGGAATGAAAAACTGTTTTTT
few	TRBV7-2	TRBD2	TRBJ2-7	CASSLGGLAGGPEQYF	TGTGCCAGCAGCTTAGGTGGACTAGCGGGGGGGCCCGAGCAGTACTTC
.	TRBV7-2	TRBD2	TRBJ2-7	CASSVGLAGREDEQYF	TGTGCCAGCAGCGTGGGACTAGCGGGGCGGGAGGACGAGCAGTACTTC
.	TRBV4-3	TRBD1	TRBJ1-1	CASSRGTGAMNTEAFF	TGCGCCAGCAGCCGAGGGACAGGGGCAATGAACACTGAAGCTTTCTTT
.	TRBV7-2	.	TRBJ1-1	CASSLAGGVTEAFF	TGTGCCAGCAGCTTAGCGGGGGGTGTCACTGAAGCTTTCTTT
.	TRBV3-1/TRBV3-2	TRBD2	TRBJ2-3	CASSQVGLAGGKSTDTQYF	TGTGCCAGCAGCCAAGTGGGTCTAGCGGGGGGCAAGAGCACAGATACGCAGTATTTT
.	TRBV7-3	TRBD2	TRBJ2-6	CASSLGPASGKYSGANVLTF	TGTGCCAGCAGCTTGGGTCCCGCTAGCGGGAAATACTCTGGGGCCAACGTCCTGACTTTC
once	TRBV6-6	TRBD1	TRBJ2-1	CASREGQGGNNEQFF	TGTGCCAGCAGGGAGGGACAGGGAGGAAACAATGAGCAGTTCTTC
once	TRBV5-8	.	TRBJ1-2	CASSSYLHYGYTF	TGTGCCAGCAGCTCGTATCTTCACTATGGCTACACCTTC
.	TRBV9	TRBD1	TRBJ2-1	CASSGEGTGLHEQFF	TGTGCCAGCAGCGGAGAGGGGACAGGGTTGCATGAGCAGTTCTTC
.	TRBV4-1	TRBD1	TRBJ1-5	CASSQARGLYQPQHF	TGCGCCAGCAGCCAAGCCAGGGGGCTGTATCAGCCCCAGCATTTT
.	TRBV11-1	TRBD1	TRBJ2-7	CASSGTGMTYEQYF	TGTGCCAGCAGCGGGACAGGGATGACCTACGAGCAGTACTTC
.	TRBV18	.	TRBJ1-1	CASSPGQRNTEAFF	TGTGCCAGCTCACCAGGACAGCGGAACACTGAAGCTTTCTTT
.	TRBV5-1	.	TRBJ1-6	CASSLGTGDYNSPLHF	TGCGCCAGCAGCTTGGGTACAGGAGATTATAATTCACCCCTCCACTTT
.	TRBV19	TRBD2	TRBJ2-1	CASSIARTSGGAKDEQFF	TGTGCCAGTAGTATAGCGAGGACTAGCGGGGGGGCAAAGGATGAGCAGTTCTTC
.	TRBV10-3	.	TRBJ2-7	CAIYNGGLNYEQYF	TGTGCCATCTACAACGGGGGGCTTAACTACGAGCAGTACTTC
.	TRBV7-9	.	TRBJ1-5	CASSSTGSNQPQHF	TGTGCCAGCAGCTCGACAGGTAGCAATCAGCCCCAGCATTTT
.	TRBV25-1	TRBD2	TRBJ2-1	CASSEATRTSGSGEQFF	TGTGCCAGCAGTGAAGCCACTCGGACTAGCGGGAGCGGTGAGCAGTTCTTC
.	TRBV11-1	.	TRBJ1-4	CASSAVGLNEKLFF	TGTGCCAGCAGCGCGGTTGGACTCAATGAAAAACTGTTTTTT
.	TRBV27	TRBD1	TRBJ1-5	CASQLGTGENQPQHF	TGTGCCAGTCAACTGGGGACAGGGGAAAATCAGCCCCAGCATTTT
.	TRBV19	TRBD1	TRBJ1-5	CASSSGTVNQPQHF	TGTGCCAGTAGTAGCGGGACAGTCAATCAGCCCCAGCATTTT
.	TRBV18	.	TRBJ1-2	CASSRDSPLSNYGYTF	TGTGCCAGCTCACGAGACAGTCCTTTATCTAACTATGGCTACACCTTC
.	TRBV6-1	.	TRBJ2-7	CASSDTYEQYF	TGTGCCAGCAGTGATACCTACGAGCAGTACTTC
.	TRBV12-3/TRBV12-4	.	TRBJ1-4	CASSSPREEKLFF	TGTGCCAGCAGTTCCCCACGAGAGGAAAAACTGTTTTTT
.	TRBV9	.	TRBJ1-2	CASSPRTPGGVGLGYGYTF	TGTGCCAGCAGCCCGCGAACCCCTGGAGGGGTGGGATTGGGCTATGGCTACACCTTC
.	TRBV2	TRBD1	TRBJ1-6	CASKSTGQGNSPLHF	TGTGCCAGCAAATCGACGGGACAGGGGAATTCACCCCTCCACTTT
.	TRBV5-1	TRBD1	TRBJ1-4	CASSLLGQGNEKLFF	TGCGCCAGCAGCTTGTTGGGACAGGGAAATGAAAAACTGTTTTTT
.	TRBV5-8	.	TRBJ2-3	CASSWGEVFTDTQYF	TGTGCCAGCAGCTGGGGGGAGGTCTTCACAGATACGCAGTATTTT
.	TRBV10-2	.	TRBJ1-2	CASSDGGNGYTF	TGCGCCAGCAGTGATGGAGGAAATGGCTACACCTTC
.	TRBV28	.	TRBJ2-3	CASRGLLSTDTQYF	TGTGCCAGCAGGGGCCTCCTCTCCACAGATACGCAGTATTTT
.	TRBV9	TRBD2	TRBJ2-2	CASSPRLADNTGELFF	TGTGCCAGCAGCCCCCGACTAGCGGATAACACCGGGGAGCTGTTTTTT
.	TRBV3-1/TRBV3-2	.	TRBJ1-4	CASSSVTIIGKLFF	TGTGCCAGCAGCTCTGTGACAATTATTGGAAAACTGTTTTTT
.	TRBV28	TRBD1	TRBJ1-5	CASSLTGAQPQHF	TGTGCCAGCAGTCTGACAGGGGCCCAGCCCCAGCATTTT
.	TRBV5-1	.	TRBJ2-3	CASLRGGGGPSGSPSTDTQYF	TGCGCCAGCCTGAGGGGAGGTGGCGGGCCATCCGGGAGCCCTAGCACAGATACGCAGTATTTT
.	TRBV5-1	.	TRBJ1-1	CASSLGPPVMNTEAFF	TGCGCCAGCAGCTTGGGTCCGCCAGTCATGAACACTGAAGCTTTCTTT
.	TRBV27	.	TRBJ1-1	CASSLSSSSFFFQAFF	TGTGCCAGCAGTTTATCGAGCTCCTCATTCTTCTTTCAAGCTTTCTTT
once	TRBV28	TRBD1	TRBJ1-5	CASRPQGASNQPQHF	TGTGCCAGCAGACCCCAGGGGGCGAGCAATCAGCCCCAGCATTTT
once	TRBV6-5	TRBD1	TRBJ2-1	CASTGTGTNEQFF	TGTGCCAGCACCGGGACAGGGACCAATGAGCAGTTCTTC
few	TRBV7-8	TRBD2	TRBJ2-7	CASSHGVAGVSYEQYF	TGTGCCAGCAGCCACGGGGTAGCGGGAGTTTCCTACGAGCAGTACTTC
.	TRBV24-1	.	TRBJ1-1	CATSDFPRGNAEAFF	TGTGCCACCAGTGATTTTCCCAGGGGTAACGCTGAAGCTTTCTTT
once	TRBV7-3	TRBD2	TRBJ2-2	CASSLRTSDGGELFF	TGTGCCAGCAGCTTAAGGACTAGCGACGGCGGGGAGCTGTTTTTT
.	TRBV2	.	TRBJ2-7	CASTDDRLSSYEQYF	TGTGCCAGCACTGATGACAGGCTCAGCTCCTACGAGCAGTACTTC
.	TRBV12-5	.	TRBJ2-5	CASGLGGEEETQYF	TGTGCTAGTGGTTTAGGGGGAGAGGAAGAGACCCAGTACTTC